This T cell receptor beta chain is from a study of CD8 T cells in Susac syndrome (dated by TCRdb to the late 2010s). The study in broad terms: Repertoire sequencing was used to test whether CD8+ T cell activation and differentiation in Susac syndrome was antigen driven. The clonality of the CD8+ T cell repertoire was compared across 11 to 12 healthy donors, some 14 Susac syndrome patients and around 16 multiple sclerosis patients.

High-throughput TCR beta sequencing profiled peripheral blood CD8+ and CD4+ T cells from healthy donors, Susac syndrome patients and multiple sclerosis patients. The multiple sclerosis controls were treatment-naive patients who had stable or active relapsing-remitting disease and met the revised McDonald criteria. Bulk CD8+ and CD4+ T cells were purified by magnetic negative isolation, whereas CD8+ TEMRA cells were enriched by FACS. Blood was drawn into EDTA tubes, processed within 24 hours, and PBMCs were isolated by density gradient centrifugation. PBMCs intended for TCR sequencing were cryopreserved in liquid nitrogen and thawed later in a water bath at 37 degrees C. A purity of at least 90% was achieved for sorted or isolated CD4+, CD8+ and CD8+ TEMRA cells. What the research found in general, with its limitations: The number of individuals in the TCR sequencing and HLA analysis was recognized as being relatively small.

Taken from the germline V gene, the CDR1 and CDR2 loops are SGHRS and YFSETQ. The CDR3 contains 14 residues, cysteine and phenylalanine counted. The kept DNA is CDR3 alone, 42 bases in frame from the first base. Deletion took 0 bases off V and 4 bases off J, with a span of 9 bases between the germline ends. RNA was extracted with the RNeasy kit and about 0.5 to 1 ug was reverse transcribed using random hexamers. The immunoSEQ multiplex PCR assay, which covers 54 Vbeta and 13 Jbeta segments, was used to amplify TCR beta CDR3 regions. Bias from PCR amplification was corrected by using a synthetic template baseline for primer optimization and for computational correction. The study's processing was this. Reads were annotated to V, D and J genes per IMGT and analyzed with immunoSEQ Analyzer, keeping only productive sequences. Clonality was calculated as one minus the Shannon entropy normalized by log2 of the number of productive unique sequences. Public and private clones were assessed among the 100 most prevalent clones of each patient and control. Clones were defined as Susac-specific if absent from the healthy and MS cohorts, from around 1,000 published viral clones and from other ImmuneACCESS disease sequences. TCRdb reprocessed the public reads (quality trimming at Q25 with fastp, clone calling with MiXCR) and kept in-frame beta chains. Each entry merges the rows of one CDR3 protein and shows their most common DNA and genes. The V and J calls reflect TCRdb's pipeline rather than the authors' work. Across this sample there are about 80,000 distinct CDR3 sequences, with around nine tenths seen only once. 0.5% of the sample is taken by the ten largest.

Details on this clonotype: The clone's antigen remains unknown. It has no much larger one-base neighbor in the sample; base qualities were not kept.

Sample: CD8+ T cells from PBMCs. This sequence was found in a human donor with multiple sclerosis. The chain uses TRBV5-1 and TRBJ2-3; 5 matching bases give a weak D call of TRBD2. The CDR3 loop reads CASSLVFGADTQYF. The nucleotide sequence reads TGCGCCAGCAGCTTGGTTTTCGGGGCAGATACGCAGTATTTT.